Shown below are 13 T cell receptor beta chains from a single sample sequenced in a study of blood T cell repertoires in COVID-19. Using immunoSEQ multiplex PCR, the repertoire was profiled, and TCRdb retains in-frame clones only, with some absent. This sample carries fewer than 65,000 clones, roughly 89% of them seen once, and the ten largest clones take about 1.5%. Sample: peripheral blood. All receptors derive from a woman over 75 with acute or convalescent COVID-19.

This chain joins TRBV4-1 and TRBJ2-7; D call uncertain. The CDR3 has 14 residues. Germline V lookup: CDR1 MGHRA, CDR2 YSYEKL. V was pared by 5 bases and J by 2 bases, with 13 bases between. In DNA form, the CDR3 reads TGCGCCAGCAGCAATAGTTACCCCACCTACGAGCAGTACTTC. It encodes CASSNSYPTYEQYF.

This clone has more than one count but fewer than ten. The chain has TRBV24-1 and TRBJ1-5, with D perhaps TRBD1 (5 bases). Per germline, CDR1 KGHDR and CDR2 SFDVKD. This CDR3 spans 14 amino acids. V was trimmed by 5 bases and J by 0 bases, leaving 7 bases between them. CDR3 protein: CATSGQYSNQPQHF. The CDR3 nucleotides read TGTGCCACCAGTGGACAGTATAGCAATCAGCCCCAGCATTTT.

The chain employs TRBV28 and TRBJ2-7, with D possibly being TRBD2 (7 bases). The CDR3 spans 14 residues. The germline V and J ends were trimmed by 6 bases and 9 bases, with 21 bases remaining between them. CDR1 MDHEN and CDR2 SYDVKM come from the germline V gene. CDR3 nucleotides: TGTGCCAGCAGCCCCGTTTACAGGGAGGGCGCGCAGTACTTC. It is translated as CASSPVYREGAQYF.

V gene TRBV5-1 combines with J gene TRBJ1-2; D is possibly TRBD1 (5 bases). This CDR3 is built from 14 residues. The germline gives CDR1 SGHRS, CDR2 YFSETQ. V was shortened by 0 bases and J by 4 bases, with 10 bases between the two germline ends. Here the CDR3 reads CASSLGQSSYGYTF. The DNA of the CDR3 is TGCGCCAGCAGCTTGGGACAGTCGTCCTATGGCTACACCTTC.

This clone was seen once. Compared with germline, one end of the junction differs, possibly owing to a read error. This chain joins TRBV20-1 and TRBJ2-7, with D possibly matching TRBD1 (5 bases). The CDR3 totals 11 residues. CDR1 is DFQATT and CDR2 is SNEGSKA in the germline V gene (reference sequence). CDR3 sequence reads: CSAREGREVRF. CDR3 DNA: TGCAGTGCTAGAGAAGGCAGGGAAGTCCGCTTC.

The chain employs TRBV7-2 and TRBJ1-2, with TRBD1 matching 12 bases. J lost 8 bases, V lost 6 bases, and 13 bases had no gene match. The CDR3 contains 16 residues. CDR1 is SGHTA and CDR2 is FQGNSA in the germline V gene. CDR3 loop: CASSQLVGQGAWGYTF. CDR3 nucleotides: TGTGCCAGCAGTCAACTGGTGGGACAGGGGGCTTGGGGCTACACCTTC. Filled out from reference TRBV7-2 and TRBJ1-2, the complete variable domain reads GAGVSQSPSNKVTEKGKDVELRCDPISGHTALYWYRQSLGQGLEFLIYFQGNSAPDKSGLPSDRFSAERTGGSVSTLTIQRTQQEDSAVYLCASSQLVGQGAWGYTFGSGTRLTVV.

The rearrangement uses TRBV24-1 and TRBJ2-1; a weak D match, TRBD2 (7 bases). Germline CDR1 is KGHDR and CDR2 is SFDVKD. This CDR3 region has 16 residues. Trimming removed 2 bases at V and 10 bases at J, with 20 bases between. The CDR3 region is CATSDSGGRRSLEQFF. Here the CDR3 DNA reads TGTGCCACCAGTGATTCGGGGGGCCGGAGGTCGTTGGAGCAGTTCTTC.

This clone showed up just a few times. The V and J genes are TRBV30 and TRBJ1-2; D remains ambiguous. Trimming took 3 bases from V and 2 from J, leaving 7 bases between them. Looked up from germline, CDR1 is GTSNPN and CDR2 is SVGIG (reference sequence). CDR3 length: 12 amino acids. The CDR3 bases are TGTGCCTGGAGCAACAACAACTATGGCTACACCTTC. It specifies CAWSNNNYGYTF.

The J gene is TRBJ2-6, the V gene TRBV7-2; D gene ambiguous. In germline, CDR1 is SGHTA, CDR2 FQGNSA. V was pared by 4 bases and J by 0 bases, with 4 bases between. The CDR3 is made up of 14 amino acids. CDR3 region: CASSSHSGANVLTF. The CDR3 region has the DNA TGTGCCAGCAGCTCCCACTCTGGGGCCAACGTCCTGACTTTC.

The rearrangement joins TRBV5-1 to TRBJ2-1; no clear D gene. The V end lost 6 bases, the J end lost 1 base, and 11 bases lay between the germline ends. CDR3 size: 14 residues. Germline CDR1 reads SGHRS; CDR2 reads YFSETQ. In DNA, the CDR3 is TGCGCCAGCACCTACCGGTCTTCCTACAATGAGCAGTTCTTC. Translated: CASTYRSSYNEQFF.

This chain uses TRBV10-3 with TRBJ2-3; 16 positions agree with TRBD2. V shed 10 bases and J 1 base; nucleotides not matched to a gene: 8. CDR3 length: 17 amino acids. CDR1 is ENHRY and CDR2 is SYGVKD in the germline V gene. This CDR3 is CATGTSGRAGRTDTQYF. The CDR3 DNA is TGTGCCACTGGGACTAGCGGGAGGGCCGGTCGCACAGATACGCAGTATTTT.

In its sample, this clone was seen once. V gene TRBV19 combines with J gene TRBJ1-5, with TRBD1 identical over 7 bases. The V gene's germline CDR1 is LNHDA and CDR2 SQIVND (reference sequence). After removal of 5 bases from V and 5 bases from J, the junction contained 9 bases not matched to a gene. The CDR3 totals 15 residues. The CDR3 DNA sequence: TGTGCCAGTAGTGGAGGGGGCAGAGGCGATCAGCCCCAGCATTTT. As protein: CASSGGGRGDQPQHF. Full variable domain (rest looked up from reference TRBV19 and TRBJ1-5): DGGITQSPKYLFRKEGQNVTLSCEQNLNHDAMYWYRQDPGQGLRLIYYSQIVNDFQKGDIAEGYSVSREKKESFPLTVTSAQKNPTAFYLCASSGGGRGDQPQHFGDGTRLSIL.

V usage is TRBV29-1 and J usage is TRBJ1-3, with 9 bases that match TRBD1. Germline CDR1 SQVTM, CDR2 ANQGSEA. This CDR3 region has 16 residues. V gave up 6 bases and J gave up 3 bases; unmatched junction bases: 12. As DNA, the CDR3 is TGCAGCGTCCGGTATACCGGGACAGGGAGTGGAAACACCATATATTTT. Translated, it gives CSVRYTGTGSGNTIYF.